This TCR beta chain was sequenced during a study of blood T cell repertoires in COVID-19. Study as a whole: The United States, Italy and Spain were the sources of the acute and convalescent COVID-19 samples.

This CDR3 comprises 16 residues. With V trimmed by 5 bases and J by 2 bases, 2 bases remained unmatched. Germline CDR1 and CDR2: SEHNR and FQNEAQ (reference sequence). The assay was immunoSEQ multiplex PCR, and TCRdb's table has in-frame clones only and misses some. Here the sample spans some 350,000 clones, 85% to 90% being singletons. Sample: peripheral blood. This chain uses TRBV7-9 with TRBJ2-6; TRBD1 agrees at 11 bases. The TCR sequence derives from a man younger than 30 with active or convalescent COVID-19. The CDR3 region has the DNA TGTGCCAGCAGCCGGACAGGGGGCCCTGGGGCCAACGTCCTGACTTTC. Translating gives CASSRTGGPGANVLTF. Together with reference TRBV7-9 and TRBJ2-6, the CDR3 gives the full variable domain: DTGVSQNPRHKITKRGQNVTFRCDPISEHNRLYWYRQTLGQGPEFLTYFQNEAQLEKSRLLSDRFSAERPKGSFSTLEIQRTEQGDSAMYLCASSRTGGPGANVLTFGAGSRLTVL.